The 19 T cell receptor beta chains below come from one sample, sequenced in a study of shared clonotypes between healthy human individuals (TCRdb year 2020). The library was produced with the immunoSEQ multiplex PCR assay. The immuneACCESS repertoire file appears here via TCRdb, limited to in-frame rearrangements. These files lack a portion of the clones; in checked studies, under half of the deficit traces to unresolved V genes, and the cause of the others is not known. In all, the sample holds under 600,000 clones, and roughly 95% of those were seen once. The ten top clones hold 0.064% of the sample. Specimen: naive CD4+ T cells sorted from blood. The intended sense of this specimen's cell subset or site label: CD45RA+ positively selected. The source is a woman in her twenties or thirties in good health.

The chain employs TRBV9 and TRBJ1-4, with no clear D. Germline values: CDR1 SGDLS, CDR2 YYNGEE. The CDR3 has 16 amino acids. Trimming removed 0 bases from V and 7 bases from J, with 16 bases in between. Written as DNA, the CDR3 is TGTGCCAGCAGCGTAGAAGGAACAGCCGCGGGTGAAAAACTGTTTTTT. Translated, it gives CASSVEGTAAGEKLFF.

The chain carries TRBV2 and TRBJ1-4; no clear D. The CDR3 consists of 13 residues. From germline, CDR1 is SNHLY and CDR2 FYNNEI. Trimming took off 2 bases at V and 10 bases at J, with 11 bases between the two ends. CDR3: CASSEKDHVKLFF. Here the CDR3 DNA reads TGTGCCAGCAGTGAAAAGGACCATGTAAAACTGTTTTTT.

V and J are TRBV5-1 and TRBJ2-2; TRBD2 matches at 7 bases. This CDR3 is built from 15 residues. Germline V gene lookup returns CDR1 SGHRS and CDR2 YFSETQ. The V segment lost 0 bases and the J segment 6 bases; nucleotides outside the gene matches: 5. Here the CDR3 reads CASSLEGRAAGELFF. The CDR3 DNA sequence: TGCGCCAGCAGCTTGGAAGGGAGGGCAGCCGGGGAGCTGTTTTTT.

The chain has TRBV5-1 and TRBJ2-5, with D unresolved. Per germline, CDR1 SGHRS and CDR2 YFSETQ. Trimming took 0 bases from V and 1 from J, leaving 10 bases between them. This CDR3 comprises 15 residues. The CDR3 sequence: CASSLGGIVQETQYF. The DNA for the CDR3 is TGCGCCAGCAGCTTGGGTGGTATCGTCCAAGAGACCCAGTACTTC.

The V gene is TRBV19, the J gene TRBJ1-4; 8 bases map to TRBD1. CDR3 length equals 19 residues. Germline CDR1 LNHDA, CDR2 SQIVND (reference sequence). After removal of 4 bases from V and 0 bases from J, the junction contained 13 bases not matched to a gene. The CDR3 coding sequence is TGTGCCAGTAGTACCCTCGGACAGGGCAGATGGACAACTAATGAAAAACTGTTTTTT. This sequence encodes CASSTLGQGRWTTNEKLFF.

The chain combines TRBV5-4 with TRBJ2-7; the match to TRBD2 covers 8 bases. The CDR3 is 16 amino acids. Germline CDR1 reads SGHNT; CDR2 reads YYREEE (reference sequence). Losses at the gene ends were 4 bases for V and 4 bases for J; bases not matched to a gene: 13. CDR3 sequence reads: CASSPGTVAGSYEQYF. CDR3 DNA: TGTGCCAGCAGCCCAGGCACGGTAGCGGGATCATACGAGCAGTACTTC.

The chain recombines TRBV18 with TRBJ2-1, with 10 bases aligning to TRBD2. The CDR3 has 15 residues. The germline V gene has CDR1 KGHSH and CDR2 LQKENI. J lost 2 bases, V lost 6 bases, and 4 bases had no gene match. The CDR3: CASSSTSGTYNEQFF. In nucleotides, the CDR3 is TGTGCCAGCTCGTCAACTAGCGGGACCTACAATGAGCAGTTCTTC.

V usage is TRBV6-5 and J usage is TRBJ1-1; D might be TRBD1 (5 bases). CDR1 is MNHEY and CDR2 is SVGAGI in the germline V gene. The CDR3 covers 14 residues. Trimming cost V 2 bases and J 6 bases, with 13 bases left between them. The CDR3 region is CASSYGGYGPEAFF. The CDR3, as DNA: TGTGCCAGCAGTTACGGGGGGTATGGCCCTGAAGCTTTCTTT.

J is TRBJ1-4 and V is TRBV5-3; tentatively, D is TRBD1 (5 bases). TRBV5-3 is an ORF, with its function uncertain. V lost 4 bases to trimming and J lost 13 bases, with 17 bases between them. This CDR3 comprises 13 residues. The CDR3 reads CARSPLSPGGLFF. As DNA, the CDR3 is TGTGCCAGAAGCCCTCTCTCGCCTGGGGGACTGTTTTTT.

The gene calls are TRBV2 and TRBJ2-1, with D possibly matching TRBD2 (6 bases). This CDR3 spans 12 amino acids. V was pared by 5 bases and J by 10 bases, with 12 bases between. The germline V gene encodes CDR1 SNHLY and CDR2 FYNNEI. The CDR3 DNA reads TGTGCCAGCAGTACCGGGACTTCAGAGCAGTTCTTC. It codes for CASSTGTSEQFF.

The table lists this clone with a count of one. This chain connects TRBV27 to TRBJ1-1; no reliable D call. V lost 8 bases, J lost 4 bases, and 17 bases lay in between. This CDR3 comprises 14 residues. CDR1 is MNHEY and CDR2 is SMNVEV in the germline V gene (reference sequence). CDR3 residues: CASQPNLGSTEAFF. The CDR3 nucleotides are TGTGCCAGCCAGCCCAATCTCGGGAGCACTGAAGCTTTCTTT.

The chain recombines TRBV5-4 with TRBJ2-3; TRBD2 matches at 9 bases. Losses at the gene ends were 4 bases for V and 6 bases for J; bases not matched to a gene: 6. Germline V gene data show CDR1 as SGHNT and CDR2 as YYREEE (reference sequence). The CDR3 spans 14 residues. CDR3 in DNA: TGTGCCAGCAGCATCCCTAGCGGGGACGATACGCAGTATTTT. Translation: CASSIPSGDDTQYF.

This clone has a handful of counts. This rearrangement joins TRBV27 to TRBJ1-5; 9 bases fit TRBD1. CDR1 MNHEY and CDR2 SMNVEV come from the germline V gene (reference sequence). CDR3 length: 16 amino acids. J gave up 6 bases and V 3 bases, and 9 bases lay outside the gene matches. CDR3 bases: TGTGCCAGCAGTTTGGGAGGGACAGGGAGTCGTCAGCCCCAGCATTTT. This encodes CASSLGGTGSRQPQHF.

In this sample, this clone turned up once. This chain connects TRBV5-6 to TRBJ1-5; D is possibly TRBD1 (6 bases). Trimming removed 1 base at V and 3 bases at J, with 17 bases between. Germline CDR1 SGHDT, CDR2 YYEEEE. There are 17 residues in the CDR3. The CDR3 region has the DNA TGTGCCAGCAGCTTGTACGGGGAACAGGGCAACAATCAGCCCCAGCATTTT. Translating it yields CASSLYGEQGNNQPQHF.

The V gene is TRBV5-4, the J gene TRBJ2-7, with D possibly TRBD1 on 6 matching bases. CDR3 length: 15 amino acids. V was trimmed by 1 base and J by 2 bases, leaving 13 bases between them. From germline, CDR1 is SGHNT and CDR2 YYREEE (reference sequence). The DNA for the CDR3 is TGTGCCAGCAGCTTGAAGCAGGGGCCCACCTACGAGCAGTACTTC. This gives the protein CASSLKQGPTYEQYF.

The genes are TRBV29-1 and TRBJ2-7, with 10 positions matching TRBD1. This CDR3 has 13 residues. The J segment lost 5 bases and the V segment lost 4 bases, leaving 5 bases of the junction unmatched. Per germline, CDR1 SQVTM and CDR2 ANQGSEA. CDR3 sequence reads: CSVVTGGRHEQYF. The DNA for the CDR3 is TGCAGCGTTGTGACAGGGGGCAGGCACGAGCAGTACTTC.

This chain connects TRBV10-3 to TRBJ2-7; 9 bases align to TRBD2. The CDR3 runs 16 residues. With 0 bases clipped from V and 7 bases from J, the junction kept 10 bases outside the gene matches. Germline values: CDR1 ENHRY, CDR2 SYGVKD. The CDR3 spells CAISESGAGGLKEQYF. DNA of the CDR3: TGTGCCATCAGTGAGTCCGGGGCGGGAGGGCTTAAGGAGCAGTACTTC.

The chain joins TRBV10-3 to TRBJ2-7; 8 bases match TRBD1. Losses at the gene ends were 3 bases for V and 1 base for J; bases not matched to a gene: 11. Per germline, CDR1 ENHRY and CDR2 SYGVKD. The CDR3 has 17 amino acids. As DNA, the CDR3 is TGTGCCATCAGTGAACGGGGTCCCGGGACAGGATCCTACGAGCAGTACTTC. This encodes CAISERGPGTGSYEQYF.

This rearrangement joins TRBV6-6 to TRBJ2-1; D is undetermined. Between the trimmed V and J ends, which lost 2 bases and 6 bases, there was a span of 14 bases. The CDR3 extends over 15 amino acids. In germline, CDR1 is MNHNY, CDR2 SVGAGI (reference sequence). CDR3 coding DNA: TGTGCCAGCAGTTACCGAACCCGGTGGAGCAATGAGCAGTTCTTC. Translating it yields CASSYRTRWSNEQFF.